Sequencing of this T cell receptor (beta chain) was carried out in a study of Japanese encephalitis immunity and Zika vaccine responses (dated by TCRdb to about 2021). In the study overall: Three 5.0 ug doses of alum-adjuvanted ZPIV were administered to included participants at weeks 0, 4 and 28. TCR repertoires from three flavivirus-naive individuals were also analyzed at weeks 2, 6 and 52 after the start of ZPIV vaccination. ZIKV peptides were 15-mers overlapping by 11 residues, selected for NetMHCpan/NetMHCII-predicted epitopes with affinity below 50 nM. For stimulations, either ZIKV structural-protein peptide pools divided into flavivirus-conserved and non-conserved sets or JEV or YFV peptides matching the pre-vaccination were used. A two-dose regimen of JEV vaccine (IXIARO), with doses given 28 days apart, was administered to 11 to 12 participants two to three months before the first ZPIV dose. For TCR sequencing, roughly 6 representative participants were selected from each pre-vaccination group, and samples were taken at week 0 (after pre-vaccination, before ZPIV) and at week 52. The study examined whether earlier vaccination against Japanese encephalitis virus (JEV) or yellow fever virus (YFV) influenced CD4 T cell responses to the Zika vaccine. Before ZPIV, twelve participants were given one dose of YFV vaccine (YF-VAX), while eight or nine participants were flavivirus-naive. On the study overall, not on this receptor specifically: Because there were not enough samples, the peptide pools could not be deconvoluted, which meant the specific peptides behind the cross-reactive responses went unidentified. The analysis was restricted to a subset of trial participants with three doses and adequate samples, and the entire vaccinated cohort was not analyzed. Higher repertoire similarity across time-points and stimulations was observed in JEV-pre-vaccinated donors than in YFV-pre-vaccinated donors, indicating that more clonotypes were common to ZIKV and JEV stimulation. Only a few individuals showed CD8 T cell responses to the ZIKV peptide pools, and those responses were of very low magnitude. Samples clustered by participant with no similarity between individuals, suggesting no public TCRs were detected. After ZPIV, a significant decrease in repertoire richness of CD4 T cells responding to conserved ZIKV epitopes was observed in JEV-pre-vaccinated donors.

After labeling with CellTrace CFSE, PBMCs were cultured for about six days in RPMI containing approximately 7.4% human serum along with peptide pools, each at around 1 ug/mL. On a BD FACSAria, proliferating CD4 T cells were sorted without fixation as live CD56-CD19-CD16-CD3+CD4+ CFSE-low cells. Enrolled adults were healthy and seronegative for ZIKV, JEV, YFV, DENV and WNV by microneutralization screening. Samples came from a phase 1, double-blinded, randomized, placebo-controlled trial of an alum-adjuvanted Zika purified-inactivated virus (ZPIV) vaccine. Peripheral blood mononuclear cells were isolated using a standard procedure and then kept frozen in liquid nitrogen until they were used. V is clipped by 3 bases and J by 6 bases, and the sequence between their germline boundaries is 5 bases long. The germline V gene provides CDR1 KGHDR and CDR2 SFDVKD. The CDR3 measures 11 amino acids from cysteine to phenylalanine. CDR3 DNA is the only sequence kept; it has 33 bases, read in frame from the first base.

Libraries were made using 5' RACE. Before sequencing, the TCRbeta libraries were pooled in amounts proportional to the number of cells sorted for each library. Total RNA was extracted from sorted cells with RNAzol RT, and cDNA was synthesized with an oligo(dT) primer and a template-switching oligo. The TCRbeta V-CDR3-J region was amplified by PCR between a SMARTer oligo primer and a TCRbeta constant-region primer using Kapa HiFi. Illumina adaptors and sample-specific index barcodes were added in a second PCR, followed by HighPrep bead cleanup and Bioanalyzer confirmation of a band of roughly 650 bp. The libraries were sequenced on an Illumina MiSeq using 2x151 bp paired-end reads. In the paper's pipeline: An in-house Java program demultiplexed the reads, while MiXCR assigned TCRbeta annotations and counted clonotypes. Repertoire overlap was measured with Morisita-Horn indices from the R package vegan, along with UPGMA clustering and Circos plots of recurring clonotypes. Shannon diversity and richness were normalized to the highest possible value given the input cell numbers, yielding values from 0 to 1. CDR3beta sequences were aligned using MUSCLE, distances were calculated using SeqinR, and multidimensional scaling was plotted in R. TCRdb handled the public reads itself, with Q25 trimming in fastp and clone calling in MiXCR, and kept productive beta chains. A single entry per CDR3 protein holds the most common genes and DNA from its merged rows. The V and J calls were determined by TCRdb, not by the authors. The table for this sample lists 270 or so distinct CDR3 sequences; approximately 2.3% of them were counted only once. Of the sample, roughly two fifths falls within the top ten clones.

This clonotype is deemed large (0.1 to 1%). No base-level quality is on record; no much larger clone is a single base apart. The source was antigen-activated CD4+ T cells from blood, cultured, collected during a Zika inactivated vaccine study. The origin of this receptor is an adult man who received an inactivated Zika virus vaccine. The chain couples TRBV24-1 to TRBJ2-7; the D gene assignment is perhaps TRBD1 or TRBD2, with each matching 5 bases. CDR3 loop: CATSDGGEQYF. At the DNA level, the sequence is TGTGCCACCAGTGATGGGGGCGAGCAGTACTTC.